This T cell receptor (beta chain) is drawn from a study of blood T cell repertoires in COVID-19. The repertoire was sequenced with immunoSEQ multiplex PCR; TCRdb's copy has only in-frame clones and lacks some. The table has over 350,000 clones, roughly nine tenths seen once. Germline values: CDR1 SGHNT, CDR2 YENEEA. Trimming at V came to 4 bases and at J to 7 bases, leaving 5 bases not matched to a gene. There are 13 residues in the CDR3. The sequence was collected from a woman aged 18-30 years with acute COVID-19. This sequence joins TRBV11-3 and TRBJ1-1; 8 bases are a match to TRBD1. The specimen was PBMCs or T cells enriched from blood (not recorded which). The CDR3 DNA follows: TGTGCCAGCAGCTCCGGGACAGGACTTGAAGCTTTCTTT. It yields the protein CASSSGTGLEAFF.